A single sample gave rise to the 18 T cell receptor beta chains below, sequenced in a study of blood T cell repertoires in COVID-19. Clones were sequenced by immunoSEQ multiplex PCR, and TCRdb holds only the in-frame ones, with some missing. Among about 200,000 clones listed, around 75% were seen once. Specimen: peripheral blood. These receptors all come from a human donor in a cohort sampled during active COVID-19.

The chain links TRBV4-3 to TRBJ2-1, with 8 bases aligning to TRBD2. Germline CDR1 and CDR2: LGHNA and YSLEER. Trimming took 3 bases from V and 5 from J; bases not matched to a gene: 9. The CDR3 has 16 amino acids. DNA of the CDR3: TGCGCCAGCAGCCACTCGAGCGGGAGCTTCAACAATGAGCAGTTCTTC. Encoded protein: CASSHSSGSFNNEQFF.

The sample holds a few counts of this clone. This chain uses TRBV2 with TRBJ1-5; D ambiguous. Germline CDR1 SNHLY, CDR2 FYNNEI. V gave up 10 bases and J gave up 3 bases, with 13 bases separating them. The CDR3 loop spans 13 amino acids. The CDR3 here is CATVRDINQPQHF. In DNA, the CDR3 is TGTGCCACCGTCAGAGACATCAATCAGCCCCAGCATTTT.

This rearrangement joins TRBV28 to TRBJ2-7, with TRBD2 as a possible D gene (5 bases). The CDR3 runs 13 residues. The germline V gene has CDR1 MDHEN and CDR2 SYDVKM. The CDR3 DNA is TGTGCCAGCAGTTTGGCGGGTTCGGACCCTGATAGAGTC. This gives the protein CASSLAGSDPDRV.

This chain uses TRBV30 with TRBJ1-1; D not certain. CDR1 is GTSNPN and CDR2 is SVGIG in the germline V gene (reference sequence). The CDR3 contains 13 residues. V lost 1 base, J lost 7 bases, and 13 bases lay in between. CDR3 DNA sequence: TGTGCCTGGAGTGGGCCCCCCAGAAATGAAGCTTTCTTT. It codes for CAWSGPPRNEAFF.

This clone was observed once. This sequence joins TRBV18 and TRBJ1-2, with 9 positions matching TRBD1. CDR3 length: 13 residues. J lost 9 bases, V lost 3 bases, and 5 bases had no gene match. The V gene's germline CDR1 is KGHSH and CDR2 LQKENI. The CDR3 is CASSPDRGMSYTF. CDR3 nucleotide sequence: TGTGCCAGCTCACCGGACAGGGGAATGAGCTACACCTTC.

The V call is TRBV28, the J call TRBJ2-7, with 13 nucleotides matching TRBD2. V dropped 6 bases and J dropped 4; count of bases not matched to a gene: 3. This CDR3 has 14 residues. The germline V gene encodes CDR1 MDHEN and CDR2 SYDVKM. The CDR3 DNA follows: TGTGCCAGCAGAGGACTAGCGGGAGTGTACGAGCAGTACTTC. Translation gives CASRGLAGVYEQYF. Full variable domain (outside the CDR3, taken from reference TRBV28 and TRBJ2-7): DVKVTQSSRYLVKRTGEKVFLECVQDMDHENMFWYRQDPGLGLRLIYFSYDVKMKEKGDIPEGYSVSREKKERFSLILESASTNQTSMYLCASRGLAGVYEQYFGPGTRLTVT.

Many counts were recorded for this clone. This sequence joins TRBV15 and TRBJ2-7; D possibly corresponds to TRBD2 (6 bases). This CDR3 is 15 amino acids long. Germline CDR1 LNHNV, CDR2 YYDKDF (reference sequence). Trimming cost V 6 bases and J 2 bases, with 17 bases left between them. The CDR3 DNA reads TGTGCCACCAGTCCCGCCCAGCGGGTGGCCTACGAGCAGTACTTC. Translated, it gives CATSPAQRVAYEQYF.

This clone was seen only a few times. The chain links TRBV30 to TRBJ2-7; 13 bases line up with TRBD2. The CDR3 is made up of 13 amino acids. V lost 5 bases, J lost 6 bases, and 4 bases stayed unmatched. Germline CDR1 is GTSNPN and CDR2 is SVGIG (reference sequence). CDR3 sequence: CAWRTSGSSEQYF. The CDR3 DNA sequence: TGTGCCTGGCGGACTAGCGGGAGCTCCGAGCAGTACTTC.

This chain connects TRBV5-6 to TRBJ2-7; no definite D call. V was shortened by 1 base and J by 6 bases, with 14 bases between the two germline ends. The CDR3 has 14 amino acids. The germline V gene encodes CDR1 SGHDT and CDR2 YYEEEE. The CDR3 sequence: CASSLIELPGEQYF. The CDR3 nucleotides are TGTGCCAGCAGCTTGATTGAATTGCCGGGCGAGCAGTACTTC.

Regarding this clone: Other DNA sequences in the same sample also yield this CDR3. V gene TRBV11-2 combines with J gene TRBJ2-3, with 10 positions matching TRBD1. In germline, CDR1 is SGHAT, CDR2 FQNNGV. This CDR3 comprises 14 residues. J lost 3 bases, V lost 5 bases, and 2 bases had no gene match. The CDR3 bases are TGTGCCAGCAGCCTGGACAGGGGGACAGATACGCAGTATTTT. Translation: CASSLDRGTDTQYF.

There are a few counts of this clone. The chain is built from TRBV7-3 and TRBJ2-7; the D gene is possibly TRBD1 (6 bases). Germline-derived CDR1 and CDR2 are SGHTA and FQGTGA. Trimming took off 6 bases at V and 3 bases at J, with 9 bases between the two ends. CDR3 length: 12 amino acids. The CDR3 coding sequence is TGTGCCAGCAGTCAGACAGGCTACGAGCAGTACTTC. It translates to CASSQTGYEQYF.

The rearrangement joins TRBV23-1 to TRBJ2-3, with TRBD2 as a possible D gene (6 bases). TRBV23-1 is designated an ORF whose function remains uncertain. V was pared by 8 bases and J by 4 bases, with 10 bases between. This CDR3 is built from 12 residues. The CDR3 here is CASVEGPDTQYF. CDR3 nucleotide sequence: TGCGCCAGCGTGGAGGGGCCAGATACGCAGTATTTT.

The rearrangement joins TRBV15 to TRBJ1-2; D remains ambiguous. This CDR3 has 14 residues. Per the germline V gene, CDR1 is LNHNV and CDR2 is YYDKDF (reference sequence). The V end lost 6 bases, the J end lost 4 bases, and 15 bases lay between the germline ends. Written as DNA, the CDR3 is TGTGCCACCAGACGCGGGGTAGAGGGCTATGGCTACACCTTC. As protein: CATRRGVEGYGYTF.

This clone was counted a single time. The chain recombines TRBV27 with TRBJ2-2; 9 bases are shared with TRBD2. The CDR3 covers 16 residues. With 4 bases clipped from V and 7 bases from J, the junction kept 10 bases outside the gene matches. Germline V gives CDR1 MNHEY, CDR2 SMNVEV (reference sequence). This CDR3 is CASSSLAGTTSGELFF. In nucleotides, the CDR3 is TGTGCCAGCAGTTCGCTAGCGGGGACTACAAGCGGGGAGCTGTTTTTT.

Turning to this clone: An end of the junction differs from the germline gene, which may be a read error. The CDR3 DNA sequence: TGTGCCAGCAGTTACTCGGGACTAGCGTTTCCCTCCAACGAGCAGTACTTC. Protein sequence: CASSYSGLAFPSNEQYF. The chain employs TRBV6-2 or TRBV6-3 and TRBJ2-7; 10 positions match TRBD2. CDR3 size: 17 residues. Germline lookup yields CDR1 MNHEY and CDR2 SVGEGT.

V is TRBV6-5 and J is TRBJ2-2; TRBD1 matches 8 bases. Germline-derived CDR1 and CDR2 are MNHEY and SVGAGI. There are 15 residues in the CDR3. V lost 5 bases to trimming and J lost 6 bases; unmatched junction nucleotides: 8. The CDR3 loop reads CASSNDRGLAGELFF. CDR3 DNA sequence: TGTGCCAGCAGTAACGACAGGGGATTGGCCGGGGAGCTGTTTTTT.

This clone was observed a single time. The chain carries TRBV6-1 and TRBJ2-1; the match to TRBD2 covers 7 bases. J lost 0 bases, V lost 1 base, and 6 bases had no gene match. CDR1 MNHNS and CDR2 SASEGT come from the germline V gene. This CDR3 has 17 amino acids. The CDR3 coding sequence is TGTGCCAGCAGTGAAGGAGGGACTATAAGCTCCTACAATGAGCAGTTCTTC. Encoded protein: CASSEGGTISSYNEQFF.

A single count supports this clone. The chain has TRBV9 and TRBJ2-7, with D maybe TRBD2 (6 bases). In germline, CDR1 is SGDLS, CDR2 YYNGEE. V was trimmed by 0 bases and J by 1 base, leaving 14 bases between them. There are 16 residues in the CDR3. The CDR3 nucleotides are TGTGCCAGCAGCGTAGGAGAGACTAGGGCATCCTACGAGCAGTACTTC. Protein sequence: CASSVGETRASYEQYF.